These 30 T cell receptor beta chains were all obtained from the same sample, sequenced in a study of OX40 agonist ivuxolimab in advanced cancers. Only in-frame clones appear in the TCRdb table, and some are missing; sequencing was by immunoSEQ multiplex PCR. Of 40,000 or so clones listed, 88% are singletons. This sample comprised CD4+ or CD8+ T cells sorted from blood, obtained in a trial of the OX40 agonist ivuxolimab. These receptors were collected from an adult with an advanced solid tumor such as melanoma, head and neck, liver or kidney cancer.

The chain is built from TRBV13 and TRBJ2-3; possibly TRBD1 or TRBD2 for D (5 bases each). This CDR3 region has 12 residues. Germline assignment: CDR1 PRHDT and CDR2 FYEKMQ (reference sequence). Trimming stripped 3 bases from V and 4 bases from J, with 5 bases between. CDR3 coding DNA: TGTGCCAGCAGCTTGGGGGCAGATACGCAGTATTTT. Its protein is CASSLGADTQYF. Variable domain in full (rest from reference TRBV13 and TRBJ2-3): AAGVIQSPRHLIKEKRETATLKCYPIPRHDTVYWYQQGPGQDPQFLISFYEKMQSDKGSIPDRFSAQQFSDYHSELNMSSLELGDSALYFCASSLGADTQYFGPGTRLTVL.

This clone was counted only a few times. This chain uses TRBV19 with TRBJ1-1, with D perhaps TRBD1 (5 bases). Germline lookup yields CDR1 LNHDA and CDR2 SQIVND (reference sequence). The V end lost 6 bases, the J end lost 5 bases, and 16 bases lay between the germline ends. The CDR3 spans 14 residues. In DNA, the CDR3 is TGTGCCAGTAGACCGCCGGGACTTAGAACTGAAGCTTTCTTT. This gives the protein CASRPPGLRTEAFF.

DNA for the CDR3: TGTGCCAGCCGGGGGGCTGAAGCTTTCTTT. Protein: CASRGAEAFF. The chain uses TRBV2 and TRBJ1-1, with a tentative D call TRBD1 (5 bases). CDR1 is SNHLY and CDR2 is FYNNEI in the germline V gene. This CDR3 has 10 amino acids. The germline V and J ends were trimmed by 8 bases and 6 bases, with 7 bases remaining between them.

The J gene is TRBJ1-1, the V gene TRBV19; perhaps TRBD1 as D (5 bases). This CDR3 has 18 residues. Trimming pared 5 bases from V and 0 bases from J, leaving 22 bases between. Looked up from germline, CDR1 is LNHDA and CDR2 is SQIVND (reference sequence). In DNA form, the CDR3 reads TGTGCCAGTAGTGCAATTGAGATCACAGGTGTCATGAACACTGAAGCTTTCTTT. This sequence encodes CASSAIEITGVMNTEAFF. Based on the CDR3 plus reference TRBV19 and TRBJ1-1, the full variable domain is DGGITQSPKYLFRKEGQNVTLSCEQNLNHDAMYWYRQDPGQGLRLIYYSQIVNDFQKGDIAEGYSVSREKKESFPLTVTSAQKNPTAFYLCASSAIEITGVMNTEAFFGQGTRLTVV.

This chain uses TRBV7-2 with TRBJ2-1, with 7 nucleotides matching TRBD1. The CDR3 has 13 residues. The V segment lost 4 bases and the J segment 4 bases; nucleotides outside the gene matches: 1. CDR1 and CDR2 (germline): SGHTA, FQGNSA. Written as DNA, the CDR3 is TGTGCCAGCAGCTGGGACAGTTACAATGAGCAGTTCTTC. Translation gives CASSWDSYNEQFF.

This chain links TRBV5-5 with TRBJ1-1; 12 positions agree with TRBD1. Trimming removed 4 bases from V and 2 bases from J; junction bases left unmatched: 12. The germline CDR1 and CDR2 sequences are SGHKS and YYEKEE (reference sequence). The CDR3 totals 18 residues. The CDR3 loop reads CASSPPKWGQGANTEAFF. The CDR3 DNA follows: TGTGCCAGCAGCCCACCAAAATGGGGACAGGGGGCTAACACTGAAGCTTTCTTT.

The CDR3 is CASSTRDRGVSNSPLHF. The CDR3 nucleotides read TGTGCCAGCAGCACCCGGGACAGGGGGGTCAGTAATTCACCCCTCCACTTT. The genes are TRBV13 and TRBJ1-6; 11 bases fit TRBD1. Germline-derived CDR1 and CDR2 are PRHDT and FYEKMQ (reference sequence). V shed 5 bases, J shed 6 bases, and the junction held 9 bases outside the gene matches. The CDR3 covers 17 residues.

The genes are TRBV19 and TRBJ1-1, with TRBD1 as a possible D gene (5 bases). Trimming took 3 bases from V and 3 from J, leaving 8 bases between them. This CDR3 spans 13 amino acids. Germline V gene data show CDR1 as LNHDA and CDR2 as SQIVND (reference sequence). For the CDR3, the DNA is TGTGCCAGTAGTATTTGGGGGGACACTGAAGCTTTCTTT. Its translation is CASSIWGDTEAFF.

The genes are TRBV7-4 and TRBJ1-2; 7 bases fit TRBD1. Trimming cost V 7 bases and J 2 bases; bases outside gene matches: 10. In germline, CDR1 is SGHVT, CDR2 SQSDAQ. This CDR3 region has 15 residues. Here the CDR3 reads CASTPQGTLNYGYTF. The CDR3 nucleotides read TGTGCCAGCACCCCACAGGGGACCCTAAACTATGGCTACACCTTC.

This rearrangement joins TRBV11-2 to TRBJ2-1, with D hard to call. This CDR3 is built from 14 residues. V lost 1 base and J lost 8, with 12 bases in between. The germline V gene encodes CDR1 SGHAT and CDR2 FQNNGV. CDR3 coding DNA: TGTGCCAGCAGCTTAGCGGTTAGTTATGATGAGCAGTTCTTC. Its translation is CASSLAVSYDEQFF.

The chain recombines TRBV5-4 with TRBJ2-1, with D possibly matching TRBD2 (5 bases). Germline V gene sequence: CDR1 SGHNT, CDR2 YYREEE (reference sequence). The CDR3 spans 15 residues. The V gene lost 3 bases and the J gene lost 7 bases, with 17 bases spanning the gap. The CDR3, as DNA: TGTGCCAGCAGCTGGAGGAAGGGTACGGGGAATGAGCAGTTCTTC. Residues: CASSWRKGTGNEQFF.

The chain joins TRBV11-1 to TRBJ1-1, with D possibly TRBD1 on 5 matching bases. Between the trimmed V and J ends, which lost 4 bases and 5 bases, there was a span of 14 bases. The CDR3 runs to 14 residues. CDR1 SGHAT and CDR2 FQDESV come from the germline V gene (reference sequence). The CDR3 DNA reads as TGTGCCAGCAGCTCTGGGCAGGGCGGTACTGAAGCTTTCTTT. Its protein product is CASSSGQGGTEAFF.

The chain joins TRBV15 to TRBJ1-1, with TRBD1 matching over 10 bases. Germline V gene sequence: CDR1 LNHNV, CDR2 YYDKDF (reference sequence). This CDR3 is built from 16 residues. V trimming: 0 bases; J trimming: 6 bases; junction bases outside the gene matches: 7. The CDR3 DNA reads as TGTGCCACCAGCAGAGAGGCGGGACAGGGGTTCCCTGAAGCTTTCTTT. Amino acid sequence: CATSREAGQGFPEAFF.

The chain carries TRBV5-1 and TRBJ1-1; a possible D gene is TRBD1 (6 bases). In germline, CDR1 is SGHRS, CDR2 YFSETQ. The CDR3 covers 15 residues. V dropped 3 bases and J dropped 7 bases, with 19 bases sitting between them. CDR3 coding DNA: TGCGCCAGCAGCTCAGCGAGGACAGACGGGAGTGAAGCTTTCTTT. It specifies CASSSARTDGSEAFF.

CDR3 in amino acids: CASSPGNVNEQFF. CDR3 bases: TGTGCCAGCTCACCAGGCAACGTGAATGAGCAGTTCTTC. The chain joins TRBV18 to TRBJ2-1, with D hard to call. Germline V gene lookup returns CDR1 KGHSH and CDR2 LQKENI. Trimming took off 2 bases at V and 7 bases at J, with 9 bases between the two ends. CDR3 length: 13 amino acids.

This chain uses TRBV19 with TRBJ1-3, with 10 nucleotides matching TRBD1. The CDR3 extends over 15 amino acids. J lost 2 bases, V lost 5 bases, and 3 bases had no gene match. The germline gives CDR1 LNHDA, CDR2 SQIVND (reference sequence). The CDR3: CASSSGTGAGNTIYF. DNA for the CDR3: TGTGCCAGTAGTTCCGGGACAGGGGCTGGAAACACCATATATTTT.

The chain couples TRBV7-2 to TRBJ1-1; D is unclear. Trimming took 8 bases from V and 4 from J, leaving 5 bases between them. The CDR3 loop spans 10 amino acids. Germline assignment: CDR1 SGHTA and CDR2 FQGNSA. The CDR3 DNA follows: TGTGCCAGCGGCCCCACTGAAGCTTTCTTT. The encoded protein is CASGPTEAFF.

CDR3 nucleotide sequence: TGTGCCAGCAGCCCAAGGGGCGGAACAGGGATAGGCGAGCAGTACTTC. It specifies CASSPRGGTGIGEQYF. The V call is TRBV7-9, the J call TRBJ2-7; TRBD1 might be the D (6 bases). CDR1 SEHNR and CDR2 FQNEAQ come from the germline V gene (reference sequence). This CDR3 region has 16 residues. The V and J ends lost 5 bases and 6 bases respectively, with 23 bases between them. Full variable domain (outside the CDR3, taken from reference TRBV7-9 and TRBJ2-7): DTGVSQNPRHKITKRGQNVTFRCDPISEHNRLYWYRQTLGQGPEFLTYFQNEAQLEKSRLLSDRFSAERPKGSFSTLEIQRTEQGDSAMYLCASSPRGGTGIGEQYFGPGTRLTVT.

A single count supports this clone. The rearrangement links TRBV6-4 to TRBJ2-1; D is uncertain. Germline lookup yields CDR1 MRHNA and CDR2 SNTAGT. Trimming stripped 0 bases from V and 8 bases from J, with 11 bases between. This CDR3 is built from 14 residues. The CDR3 coding sequence is TGTGCCAGCAGTGACTCCTCCTACCTCGATGAGCAGTTCTTC. This gives the protein CASSDSSYLDEQFF.

The chain is built from TRBV11-2 and TRBJ1-1; the D is unclear. Germline-derived CDR1 and CDR2 are SGHAT and FQNNGV. V dropped 5 bases and J dropped 1 base, with 11 bases sitting between them. This CDR3 spans 14 amino acids. In DNA, the CDR3 is TGTGCCAGCAGCACGAAAGGAACGAACACTGAAGCTTTCTTT. Amino acid sequence: CASSTKGTNTEAFF.

The chain is built from TRBV19 and TRBJ2-7; D gene uncertain. Trimming cost V 3 bases and J 2 bases, with 8 bases left between them. The CDR3 is made up of 13 amino acids. Germline-derived CDR1 and CDR2 are LNHDA and SQIVND (reference sequence). CDR3 nucleotide sequence: TGTGCCAGTAGTATCCGAACGGCCTACGAGCAGTACTTC. Encoded protein: CASSIRTAYEQYF.

The chain uses TRBV28 and TRBJ2-5; no clear D. The V end was cut by 3 bases, the J end by 1 base, with 6 bases between. This CDR3 comprises 13 residues. The germline V gene encodes CDR1 MDHEN and CDR2 SYDVKM. The CDR3 DNA follows: TGTGCCAGCAGTTTGAGGAGCCAAGAGACCCAGTACTTC. Translating it yields CASSLRSQETQYF.

CDR3 loop: CASSLLQGEQFF. The CDR3, as DNA: TGTGCCAGCAGCTTACTTCAGGGTGAGCAGTTCTTC. The J gene is TRBJ2-1, the V gene TRBV7-9; D is perhaps TRBD1 (5 bases). V was clipped by 2 bases and J by 9 bases, with 8 bases between them. CDR3 length equals 12 residues. Germline CDR1 and CDR2: SEHNR and FQNEAQ (reference sequence).

The V call is TRBV18, the J call TRBJ1-5, with unresolved D. Germline CDR1 is KGHSH and CDR2 is LQKENI. This CDR3 contains 16 residues. Between the trimmed V and J ends, which lost 2 bases and 2 bases, there was a span of 13 bases. DNA for the CDR3: TGTGCCAGCTCACCAAGCGGGAGTTATGGCAATCAGCCCCAGCATTTT. This codes for CASSPSGSYGNQPQHF.

V gene TRBV19 combines with J gene TRBJ2-2; 8 nucleotides line up with TRBD2. The CDR3 totals 17 residues. Per germline, CDR1 LNHDA and CDR2 SQIVND (reference sequence). V lost 3 bases to trimming and J lost 6 bases; unmatched junction nucleotides: 12. The CDR3 is CASSIGGSGTRAGELFF. Here the CDR3 DNA reads TGTGCCAGTAGTATTGGCGGCTCCGGGACTAGGGCCGGGGAGCTGTTTTTT.

The chain employs TRBV28 and TRBJ1-2; D gene ambiguous. Trimming cost V 3 bases and J 0 bases, with 11 bases left between them. The CDR3 has 15 residues. Per the germline V gene, CDR1 is MDHEN and CDR2 is SYDVKM. CDR3 nucleotide sequence: TGTGCCAGCAGTTTTGACCTTAGCCCTAACTATGGCTACACCTTC. It specifies CASSFDLSPNYGYTF.

The chain carries TRBV28 and TRBJ1-2; D gene ambiguous. CDR1 and CDR2 (germline): MDHEN, SYDVKM. The CDR3 contains 16 residues. V lost 4 bases and J lost 1, with 16 bases in between. The CDR3 coding sequence is TGTGCCAGCAGTTGGAGTTTGCGAAACAATAACTATGGCTACACCTTC. Protein sequence: CASSWSLRNNNYGYTF.

Remarks on this clone: The DNA is omitted, as the CDR3 cannot be located on it reliably, and the CDR3 follows TCRdb's listing. The chain combines TRBV27 with TRBJ1-5. Per germline, CDR1 MNHEY and CDR2 SMNVEV (reference sequence). Both ends counted, the CDR3 spans 14 residues. The CDR3 is CASSSSYSNQPQHF.

The chain links TRBV7-9 to TRBJ1-4, with TRBD1 matching over 8 bases. CDR1 is SEHNR and CDR2 is FQNEAQ in the germline V gene (reference sequence). V was pared by 3 bases and J by 3 bases, with 3 bases of the junction left unmatched. This CDR3 region has 15 residues. The chain's CDR3 is CASSLPTGANEKLFF. The CDR3 DNA reads as TGTGCCAGCAGCTTGCCGACAGGGGCTAATGAAAAACTGTTTTTT. Full variable domain (outside the CDR3, taken from reference TRBV7-9 and TRBJ1-4): DTGVSQNPRHKITKRGQNVTFRCDPISEHNRLYWYRQTLGQGPEFLTYFQNEAQLEKSRLLSDRFSAERPKGSFSTLEIQRTEQGDSAMYLCASSLPTGANEKLFFGSGTQLSVL.

This clone was seen a few times. The chain has TRBV4-2 and TRBJ1-4, with 9 bases lining up with TRBD1. CDR3 length: 15 residues. V was clipped by 0 bases and J by 7 bases; unmatched bases: 3. The germline V gene encodes CDR1 LGHNA and CDR2 YNFKEQ. CDR3 nucleotide sequence: TGTGCCAGCAGCCAAGAACAGGGGGCCAGTGAAAAACTGTTTTTT. This translates into CASSQEQGASEKLFF.